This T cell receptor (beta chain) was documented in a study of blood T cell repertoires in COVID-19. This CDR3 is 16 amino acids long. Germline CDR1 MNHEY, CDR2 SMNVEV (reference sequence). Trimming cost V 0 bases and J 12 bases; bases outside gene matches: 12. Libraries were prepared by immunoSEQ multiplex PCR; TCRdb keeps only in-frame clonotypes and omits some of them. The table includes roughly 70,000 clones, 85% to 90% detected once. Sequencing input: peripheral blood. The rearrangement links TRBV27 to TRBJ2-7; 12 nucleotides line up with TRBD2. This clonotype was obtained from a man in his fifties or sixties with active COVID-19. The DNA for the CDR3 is TGTGCCAGCAGTTTATCGCCCGGGCTAGCGGGAGGGCCCAGGTACTTC. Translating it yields CASSLSPGLAGGPRYF.